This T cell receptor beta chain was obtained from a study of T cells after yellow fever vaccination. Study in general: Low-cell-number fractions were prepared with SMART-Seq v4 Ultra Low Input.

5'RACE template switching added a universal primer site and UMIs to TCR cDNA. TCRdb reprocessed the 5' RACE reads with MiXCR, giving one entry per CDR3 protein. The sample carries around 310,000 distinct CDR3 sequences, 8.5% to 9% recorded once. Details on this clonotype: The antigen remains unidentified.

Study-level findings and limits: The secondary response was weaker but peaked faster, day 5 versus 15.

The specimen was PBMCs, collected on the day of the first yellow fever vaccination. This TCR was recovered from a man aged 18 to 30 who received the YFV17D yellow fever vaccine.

The DNA of the CDR3 is TGCGCCAGCAGCGGACTTACTAGCGGTGATGCCTACGAGCAGTACTTC. Encoded protein: CASSGLTSGDAYEQYF. The J gene is TRBJ2-7, the V gene TRBV5-1; 8 nucleotides line up with TRBD2. V lost 4 bases and J lost 2; bases outside the gene matches: 11. Germline loops: CDR1 SGHRS, CDR2 YFSETQ. There are 16 residues in the CDR3.